This T cell receptor (beta chain) is drawn from a study of blood T cells in healthy people across ages (dated by TCRdb to 2013 to 2016). A note on the overall study: In model experiments, template switching captured roughly one uniquely barcoded TCR beta cDNA molecule for every two T cells. Using deep sequencing normalized with unique cDNA molecular identifiers, the study measured how TCR beta repertoire diversity changes with age. The donors were divided into four age groups: young (average around 16 years), middle-aged (approximately 39), aged (under 70) and long-lived (about 90). Donors of different ages were randomly distributed across sequencing lanes to avoid experimental bias. For two donors (one aged 18 to 30 and one aged 80 or older), the study analyzed two additional independent replicas of 1 million unique cDNA reads from the same blood draw.

Donors were 39 systemically healthy Caucasian individuals from Russia aged roughly 6 to 90 years. Ten milliliters of peripheral blood were drawn from each donor into EDTA-treated Vacutainer tubes. PBMCs were isolated by Ficoll-Paque density-gradient centrifugation, with at least 6 million obtained per sample. Total RNA, at least 6 micrograms per sample, was extracted from PBMCs with Trizol reagent. Naive CD45RAhigh/CD27high T cell percentages were measured by flow cytometry on a PBMC aliquot from every donor. At the junction V is shortened by 4 bases and J by 3 bases, with 10 bases in between. CDR1 and CDR2, looked up from the germline V gene (reference sequence), are GTSNPN and SVGIG. Counted from cysteine to phenylalanine, this CDR3 has 12 amino acids. Only CDR3 DNA remains: 36 bases, in frame from the first base. This clonotype was seen many times. Its antigen is not yet known. No base quality information exists; no much larger clone differs at one position.

Library construction relied on 5' RACE. Sequencer: Illumina HiSeq 2500. A second PCR of about 7 to 12 cycles was run with a J-beta primer mix and a sample-barcoded 5' primer. A template-switch 5' adaptor carrying 12 random nucleotides introduced a unique molecular identifier onto each TCR beta cDNA molecule. Each sample yielded at least 2.5 million CDR3-containing paired-end reads. The Mint cDNA synthesis kit, primed by a TRBC-specific oligonucleotide, was used to synthesize first-strand cDNA from all RNA. Following uracil-DNA glycosylase treatment, all cDNA underwent a first 18-cycle PCR with the universal primers M1SS and BC2_uni_R. The authors processed their data as follows. Normalization of each sample was performed by random selection of 1 million high-quality reads, each carrying a distinct molecular identifier. Instead of being binned into consensus sequences, reads that shared molecular identifiers were thrown out. MiTCR, run with a Q25 quality threshold and the strictest error-elimination algorithm, handled CDR3 identification, clonotype clustering and error correction. A nonparametric unseen species model using Euler transformation provided a lower-bound estimate of total TCR beta diversity. TCRdb reworked the public reads: Q25 trimming with fastp, MiXCR clone assembly, productive beta chains retained. One record per CDR3 amino acid sequence lists the most common genes and DNA. In this record, the V and J calls reflect TCRdb's handling and not the investigators' own analysis. For this sample the table gives hundreds of thousands of distinct CDR3 sequences, of which around 48% were detected only once. 30% to 35% of the sample is in the top ten clones.

Study-wide conclusions, independent of this receptor: The percentage of naive T cells measured by flow cytometry correlated strongly with observed TCR beta diversity. Bulk unsorted PBMC profiling prevented conclusive comparison of naive and antigen-experienced compartments. Compared with the aged group, the long-lived group had more naive CD4+ T cells, fewer expanded clones and increased TCR diversity, suggesting age selection. Estimates of total diversity from one million sequenced T cells were regarded as lower bounds and underestimates. Donor CMV infection status was unknown, potentially confounding age-related changes in expanded clonotypes. As age increased, observed TCR beta diversity per million T cells dropped in a roughly linear way, and a significant reduction was already evident by age 40.

The chain is assembled from TRBV30 and TRBJ2-7, with a tentative D gene TRBD1 over 5 matching bases. The sequenced material came from blood. The source of this sequence is a woman aged 55-75 years in good health. In nucleotides, the sequence is TGTGCCTGGAAGCCAGGGAACTACGAGCAGTACTTC. It translates to CAWKPGNYEQYF.